This T cell receptor (beta chain) was identified in a study of blood T cell repertoires in COVID-19. Study information: Both acute and convalescent COVID-19 samples were obtained from the United States, Italy and Spain.

V lost 1 base and J lost 6, with 12 bases in between. The V gene's germline CDR1 is MNHNS and CDR2 SASEGT. The CDR3 loop spans 15 amino acids. The cohort comprised adults aged about 18 to 90 years residing in under 30 US areas. Clinical history as reported by participants underpinned cohort assignment. In the authors' workflow: From reference gene primer amplification, estimates of nucleated cell counts were derived. Repertoires were generated with immunoSEQ multiplex PCR, while TCRdb's copy carries only in-frame clones and drops some. Clonal size and the V and J genes are those of that table, whereas D and trimming came from the DNA. The sample lists roughly 360,000 clones, around 87% occurring once.

The receptor was derived from a man aged 30 to 45 who had recovered from COVID-19. The chain carries TRBV6-1 and TRBJ2-2, with D tentatively TRBD1 (6 bases). Source material: PBMCs or T cells enriched from blood (not recorded which). In DNA, the CDR3 is TGTGCCAGCAGTGAAGGAACAGGGCAGGCCGGGGAGCTGTTTTTT. Amino acids: CASSEGTGQAGELFF.